The subject of this entry is one T cell receptor (beta chain). Its specificity is not known. PCR was performed a second time for about 7 to 12 cycles using a sample-barcoded 5' primer and a J-beta primer mix. TCRdb reanalysed the 5' RACE reads using MiXCR and keeps one entry per CDR3 protein. The table has 850,000 to 1,000,000 distinct CDR3 sequences, 48% seen once; the top ten hold around an eighth. Each donor gave about 9.3 milliliters of peripheral blood. This sample was included in a study of blood T cells in healthy people across ages. The CDR3 has 11 residues. Germline values: CDR1 DFQATT, CDR2 SNEGSKA (reference sequence). V shed 5 bases and J shed 5 bases, with 9 bases lying between them. General study points: No one knew whether donors had CMV, which possibly confounded expanded clonotype changes.

This TCR came from a man aged 25-45 years in good health. This chain uses TRBV20-1 with TRBJ1-2; D remains ambiguous. Material: blood. Here the CDR3 reads CSAQHKYGYTF. The CDR3 DNA reads as TGCAGTGCTCAACACAAGTATGGCTACACCTTC.